The present entry profiles one T cell receptor beta chain with its context. The antigen remains unidentified. The CDR3 end shows no conserved phenylalanine or tryptophan, and so a read error is likely. The sample belongs to a study of tumor and adjacent non-tumor tissue in lung cancer. Turning to the study itself: Patients comprised roughly 12 adenocarcinoma, 2 squamous cell carcinoma and 1 small cell lung cancer. Study-level points and caveats: Top 100 clones took a larger repertoire share in normal lung. Shorter survival was associated with higher TCR diversity in tumors. Significantly higher TCR diversity was found in tumor than normal lung.

Germline CDR1 MDHEN, CDR2 SYDVKM. This CDR3 spans 11 amino acids. V lost 8 bases and J 4 bases, leaving 8 bases between the germline ends. Three rounds of nested PCR, following a modified ARM-PCR protocol, produced the TCRbeta library. MiXCR was run by TCRdb on the multiplex PCR reads, yielding one entry per CDR3 protein. In the table there are about 67,000 distinct CDR3 sequences, roughly 77% of which are singletons. No cell sorting was done before RNA was extracted from the tissue. The normal lung tissue was taken more than 3 cm from the tumor edge. The sample consisted of distant non-tumor lung tissue. The TCR originated in a man between 60 and 75 years old with non-small cell lung cancer. The chain combines TRBV28 with TRBJ1-2, with no clear D. The CDR3 sequence: CASETTYGYTS. The CDR3 nucleotides are TGTGCCAGCGAAACGACCTATGGCTACACCTCC.